The subject of this entry is one TCR beta chain. Its antigen is undetermined. Between the trimmed V and J ends, which lost 5 bases and 9 bases, there was a span of 14 bases. CDR1 is SEHNR and CDR2 is FQNEAQ in the germline V gene (reference sequence). The CDR3 sequence is 12 residues long. These data belong to a study of identical twins. General study points: Models predicted too little out-of-frame TCR alpha sharing in monozygotic twins.

TCRdb used MiXCR to reprocess the 5' RACE reads, holding one entry per CDR3 protein. The sample includes some 500,000 distinct CDR3 sequences, approximately 15% of them seen just once. This sample also appeared in a second study, on yellow fever vaccine responses in identical twins.

Source material: CD4+ T cells sorted from blood. The chain employs TRBV7-9 and TRBJ2-7; D possibly corresponds to TRBD2 (6 bases). The sequence was collected from a woman aged 18-29 years in good health. CDR3 residues: CASSRPEGGQYF. The CDR3 bases are TGTGCCAGCAGCCGCCCAGAGGGAGGGCAGTACTTC. Full variable domain (rest looked up from reference TRBV7-9 and TRBJ2-7): DTGVSQNPRHKITKRGQNVTFRCDPISEHNRLYWYRQTLGQGPEFLTYFQNEAQLEKSRLLSDRFSAERPKGSFSTLEIQRTEQGDSAMYLCASSRPEGGQYFGPGTRLTVT.